This TCR beta chain was captured in a study of shared clonotypes between healthy human individuals. The table came from immunoSEQ multiplex PCR; TCRdb's copy has only in-frame clones and leaves some out. The repertoire has just under 350,000 clones, less than 85% of them found once; the top ten carry less than 11%. Notes on the study in general: Despite large depth, sorted-subset datasets appeared incompletely sequenced. Naive subsets tended to show greater estimated richness than memory subsets. The low donor count limited represented genetic and exposure-history diversity.

With regard to this clone: What it binds is not known.

The TCR was taken from a young man in good health. What was sequenced was memory CD4+ T cells sorted from blood. As to subset: CD45RA-negative fraction.

The CDR3 reads CASSEFRAGQPQHF. In DNA form, the CDR3 reads TGTGCCAGCAGTGAATTTAGGGCAGGACAGCCCCAGCATTTT. This sequence joins TRBV6-1 and TRBJ1-5, with D uncertain. CDR1 is MNHNS and CDR2 is SASEGT in the germline V gene. Trimming removed 2 bases at V and 7 bases at J, with 12 bases between. This CDR3 region has 14 residues.